This T cell receptor beta chain was identified in a study of T cells after yellow fever vaccination. This clonotype was recorded many times. TCRdb itself ran the 5' RACE reads through MiXCR, one entry per CDR3 protein. The repertoire has about 170,000 distinct CDR3 sequences, about 6% of them found once; the top ten carry about 2.7%. The V gene's germline CDR1 is LGHNA and CDR2 YSLEER. This CDR3 comprises 14 residues. V was clipped by 4 bases and J by 1 base, with 9 bases between them. The material sequenced was CD4+ T cells sorted from PBMCs, taken on the day of the first yellow fever vaccination. The chain joins TRBV4-3 to TRBJ2-3; D remains unclear. This clonotype was obtained from a man aged 18 to 29 who received the YFV17D yellow fever vaccine. DNA for the CDR3: TGCGCCAGCAGCCTGGAAGTACGCACAGATACGCAGTATTTT. Translation: CASSLEVRTDTQYF.